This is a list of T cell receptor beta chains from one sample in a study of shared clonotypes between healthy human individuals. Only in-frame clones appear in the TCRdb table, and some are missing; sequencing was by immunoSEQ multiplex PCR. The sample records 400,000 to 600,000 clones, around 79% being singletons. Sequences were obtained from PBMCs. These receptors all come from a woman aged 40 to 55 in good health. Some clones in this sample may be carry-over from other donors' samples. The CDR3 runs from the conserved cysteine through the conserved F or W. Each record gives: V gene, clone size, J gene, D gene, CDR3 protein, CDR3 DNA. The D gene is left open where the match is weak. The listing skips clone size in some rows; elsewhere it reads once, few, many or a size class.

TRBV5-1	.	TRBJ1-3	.	CASSLGTAGNTIYF	TGCGCCAGCAGCTTGGGGACAGCGGGAAACACCATATATTTT
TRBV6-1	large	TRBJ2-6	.	CASSELDFSGANVLTF	TGTGCCAGCAGTGAATTGGACTTCTCTGGGGCCAACGTCCTGACTTTC
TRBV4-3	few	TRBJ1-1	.	CASSQDRFRQHTEAFF	TGCGCCAGCAGCCAAGATCGGTTTAGACAGCACACTGAAGCTTTCTTT
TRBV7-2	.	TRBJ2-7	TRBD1	CASSSDRHASYEQYF	TGTGCCAGCAGTTCGGACAGGCACGCTTCCTACGAGCAGTACTTC
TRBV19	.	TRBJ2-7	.	CASSIEGTSYEQYF	TGTGCCAGTAGTATAGAGGGCACCTCCTACGAGCAGTACTTC
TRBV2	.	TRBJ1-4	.	CASEKGASNEKLFF	TGTGCCAGCGAGAAAGGGGCCTCTAATGAAAAACTGTTTTTT
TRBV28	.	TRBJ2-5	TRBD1	CASSPTTGTGQETQYF	TGTGCCAGCAGTCCGACCACAGGGACAGGCCAAGAGACCCAGTACTTC
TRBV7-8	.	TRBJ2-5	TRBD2	CASSLAVAGTQYF	TGTGCCAGCAGCTTAGCGGTAGCGGGGACCCAGTACTTC
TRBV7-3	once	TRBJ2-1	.	CASSLSMWSIPNEQFF	TGTGCCAGCAGCTTAAGTATGTGGTCTATCCCCAATGAGCAGTTCTTC
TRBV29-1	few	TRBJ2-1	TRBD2	CSVAGLAGVNEQFF	TGCAGCGTTGCTGGACTAGCGGGGGTTAATGAGCAGTTCTTC
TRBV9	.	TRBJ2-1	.	CASSVGQRIDYNEQFF	TGTGCCAGCAGCGTAGGTCAGAGAATAGATTACAATGAGCAGTTCTTC
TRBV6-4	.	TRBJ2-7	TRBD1	CASSLPGTGRYEQYF	TGTGCCAGCAGCTTGCCCGGGACAGGGAGGTACGAGCAGTACTTC
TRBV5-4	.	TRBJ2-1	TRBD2	CASTSAGVGYNEQFF	TGTGCCAGCACCTCAGCGGGAGTTGGCTACAATGAGCAGTTCTTC
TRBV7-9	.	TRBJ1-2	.	CASSLGQIYGYTF	TGTGCCAGCAGCTTAGGACAGATCTATGGCTACACCTTC
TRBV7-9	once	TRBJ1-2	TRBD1	CASSLTPGTVPYGYTF	TGTGCCAGCAGCTTAACCCCCGGGACAGTCCCCTATGGCTACACCTTC
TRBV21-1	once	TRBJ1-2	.	CASSRINYGYTF	TGTGCCAGCAGCAGGATTAACTATGGCTACACCTTC
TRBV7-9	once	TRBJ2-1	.	CASSFGPNEQFF	TGTGCCAGCAGCTTCGGTCCGAATGAGCAGTTCTTC
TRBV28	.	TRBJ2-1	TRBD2	CASRELAGPNEQFF	TGTGCCAGCAGGGAACTAGCGGGACCCAATGAGCAGTTCTTC
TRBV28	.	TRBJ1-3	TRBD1	CASSPGQGHTIYF	TGTGCCAGCAGTCCCGGACAGGGCCACACCATATATTTT
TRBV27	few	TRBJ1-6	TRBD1	CASSLSGQGGPLHF	TGTGCCAGCAGTTTATCGGGACAGGGAGGGCCCCTCCACTTT
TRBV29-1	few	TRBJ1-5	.	CSVRTGGSNQPQHF	TGCAGCGTCAGGACCGGCGGGAGCAATCAGCCCCAGCATTTT
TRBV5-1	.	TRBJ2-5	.	CASGPRGGAQETQYF	TGCGCCAGCGGCCCCCGGGGTGGGGCCCAAGAGACCCAGTACTTC